This TCR beta chain originates from a study of identical twins. Study conclusions and caveats: Excess sharing between twins was weaker in beta out-of-frame sequences.

A universal primer site arose from template switching, and cDNA bore unique molecular identifiers. TCRdb re-called the 5' RACE reads with MiXCR, one entry per CDR3 protein. The sample holds around 230,000 distinct CDR3 sequences, around 9.6% seen once. There are a few counts of this clonotype. Its antigen remains unknown. Every donor was a healthy Caucasian. Germline V CDR1 and CDR2: SEHNR, FQNEAQ (reference sequence). This CDR3 comprises 14 residues. Deletions cut 2 bases from V and 6 bases from J, with 12 bases between. The chain employs TRBV7-9 and TRBJ2-3; D could derive from TRBD1 or TRBD2 (6 bases each). The material sequenced was memory (CD45RO+) T cells sorted from blood. The source is a young woman in good health. The CDR3 is CASSLRGLGDTQYF. Here the CDR3 DNA reads TGTGCCAGCAGCTTACGGGGGCTGGGGGATACGCAGTATTTT.